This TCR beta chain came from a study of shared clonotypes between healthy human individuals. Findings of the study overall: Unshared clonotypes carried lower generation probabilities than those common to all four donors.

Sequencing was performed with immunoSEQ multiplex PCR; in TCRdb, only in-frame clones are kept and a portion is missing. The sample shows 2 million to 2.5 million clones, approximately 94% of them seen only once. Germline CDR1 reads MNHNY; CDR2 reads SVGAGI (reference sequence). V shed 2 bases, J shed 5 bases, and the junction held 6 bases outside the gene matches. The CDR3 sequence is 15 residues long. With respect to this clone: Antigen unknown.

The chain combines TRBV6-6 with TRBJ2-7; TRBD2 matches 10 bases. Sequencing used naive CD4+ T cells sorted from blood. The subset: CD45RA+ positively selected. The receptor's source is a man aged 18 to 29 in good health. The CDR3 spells CASSYPESGRDEQYF. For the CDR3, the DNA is TGTGCCAGCAGTTACCCGGAAAGCGGGAGGGACGAGCAGTACTTC.